This T cell receptor (beta chain) comes out of a study of T cell responses to AZD1222 COVID-19 vaccine. This CDR3 has 13 residues. J gave up 7 bases and V 4 bases, and 6 bases lay outside the gene matches. Germline V gene lookup returns CDR1 MDHEN and CDR2 SYDVKM. Clones were sequenced by immunoSEQ multiplex PCR, and TCRdb holds only the in-frame ones, with some missing. This sample has 92,000 or so clones, with around 90% found just once. The source of this sequence is an adult in good health. V usage is TRBV28 and J usage is TRBJ2-7, with 8 bases that match TRBD1. The source was peripheral blood, collected on day 0 of AZD1222 vaccination. CDR3 DNA: TGTGCCAGCAGTTCCGGACAGGGTGGAGAGCAGTACTTC. As protein: CASSSGQGGEQYF.